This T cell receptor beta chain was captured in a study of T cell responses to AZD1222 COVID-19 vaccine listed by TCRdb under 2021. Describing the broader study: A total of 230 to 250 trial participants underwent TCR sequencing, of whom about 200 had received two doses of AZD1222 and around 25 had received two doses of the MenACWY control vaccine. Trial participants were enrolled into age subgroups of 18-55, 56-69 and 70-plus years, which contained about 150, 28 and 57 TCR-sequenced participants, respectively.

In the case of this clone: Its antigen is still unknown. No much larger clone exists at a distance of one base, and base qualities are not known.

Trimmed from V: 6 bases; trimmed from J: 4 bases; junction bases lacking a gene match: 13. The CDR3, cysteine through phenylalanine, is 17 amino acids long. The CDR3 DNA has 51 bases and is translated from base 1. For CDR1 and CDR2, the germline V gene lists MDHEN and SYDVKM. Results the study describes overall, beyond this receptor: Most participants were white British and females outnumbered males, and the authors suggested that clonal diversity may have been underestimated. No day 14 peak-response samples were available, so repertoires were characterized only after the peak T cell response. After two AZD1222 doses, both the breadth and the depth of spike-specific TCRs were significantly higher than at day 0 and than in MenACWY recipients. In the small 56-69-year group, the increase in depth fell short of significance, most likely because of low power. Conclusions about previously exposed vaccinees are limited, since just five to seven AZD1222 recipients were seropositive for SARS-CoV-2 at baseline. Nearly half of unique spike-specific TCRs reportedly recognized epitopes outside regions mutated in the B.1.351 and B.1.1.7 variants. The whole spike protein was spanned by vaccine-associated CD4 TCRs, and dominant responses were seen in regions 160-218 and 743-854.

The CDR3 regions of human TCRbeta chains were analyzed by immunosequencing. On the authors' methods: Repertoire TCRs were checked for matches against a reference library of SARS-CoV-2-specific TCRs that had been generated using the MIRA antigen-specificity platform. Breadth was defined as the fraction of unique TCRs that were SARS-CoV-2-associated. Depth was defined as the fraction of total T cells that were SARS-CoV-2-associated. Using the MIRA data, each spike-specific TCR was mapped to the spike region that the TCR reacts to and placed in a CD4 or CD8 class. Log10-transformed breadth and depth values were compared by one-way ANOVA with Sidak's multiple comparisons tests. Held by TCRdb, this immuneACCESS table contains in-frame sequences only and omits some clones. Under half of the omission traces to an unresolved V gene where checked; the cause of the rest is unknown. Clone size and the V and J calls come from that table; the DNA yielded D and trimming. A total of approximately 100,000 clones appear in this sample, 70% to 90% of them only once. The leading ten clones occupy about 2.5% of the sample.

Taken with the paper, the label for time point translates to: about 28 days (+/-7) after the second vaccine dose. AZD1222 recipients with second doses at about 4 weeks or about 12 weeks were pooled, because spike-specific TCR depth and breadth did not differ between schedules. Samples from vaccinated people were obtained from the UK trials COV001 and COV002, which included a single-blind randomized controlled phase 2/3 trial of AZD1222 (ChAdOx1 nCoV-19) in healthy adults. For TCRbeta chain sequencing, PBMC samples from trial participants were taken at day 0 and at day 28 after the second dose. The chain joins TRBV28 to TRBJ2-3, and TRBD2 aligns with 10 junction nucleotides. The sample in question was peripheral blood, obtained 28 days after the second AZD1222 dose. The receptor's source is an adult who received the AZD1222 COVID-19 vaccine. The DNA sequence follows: TGTGCCAGCAGCCGACCCCCTAGCGGGAGTCGTGCAGATACGCAGTATTTT. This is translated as CASSRPPSGSRADTQYF.